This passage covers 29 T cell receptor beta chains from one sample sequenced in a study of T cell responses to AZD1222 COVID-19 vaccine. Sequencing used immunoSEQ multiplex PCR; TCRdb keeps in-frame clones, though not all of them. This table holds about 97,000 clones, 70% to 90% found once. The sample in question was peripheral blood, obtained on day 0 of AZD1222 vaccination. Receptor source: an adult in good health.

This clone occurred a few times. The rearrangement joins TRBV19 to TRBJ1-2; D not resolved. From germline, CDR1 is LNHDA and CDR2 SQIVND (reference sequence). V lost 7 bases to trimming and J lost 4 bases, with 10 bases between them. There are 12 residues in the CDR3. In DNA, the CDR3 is TGTGCCAGTACAGCCCAAGCCTATGGCTACACCTTC. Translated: CASTAQAYGYTF.

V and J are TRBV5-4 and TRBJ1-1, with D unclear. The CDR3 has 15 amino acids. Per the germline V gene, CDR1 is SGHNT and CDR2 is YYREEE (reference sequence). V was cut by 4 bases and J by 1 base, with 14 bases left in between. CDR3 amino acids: CASSLTRTENTEAFF. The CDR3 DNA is TGTGCCAGCAGCCTGACCAGGACGGAGAACACTGAAGCTTTCTTT.

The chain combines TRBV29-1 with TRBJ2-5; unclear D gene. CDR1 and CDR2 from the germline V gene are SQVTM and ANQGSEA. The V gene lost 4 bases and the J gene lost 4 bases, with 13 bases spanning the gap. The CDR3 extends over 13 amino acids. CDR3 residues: CSVGHTSGETQYF. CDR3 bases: TGCAGCGTTGGACACACCTCTGGAGAGACCCAGTACTTC.

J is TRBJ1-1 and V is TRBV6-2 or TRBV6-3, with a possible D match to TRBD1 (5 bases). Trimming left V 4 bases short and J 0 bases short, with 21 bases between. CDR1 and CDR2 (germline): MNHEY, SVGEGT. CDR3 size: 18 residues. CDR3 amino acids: CASSLRQRGGSLNTEAFF. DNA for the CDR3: TGTGCCAGCAGTTTGCGGCAACGGGGGGGGTCGTTGAACACTGAAGCTTTCTTT.

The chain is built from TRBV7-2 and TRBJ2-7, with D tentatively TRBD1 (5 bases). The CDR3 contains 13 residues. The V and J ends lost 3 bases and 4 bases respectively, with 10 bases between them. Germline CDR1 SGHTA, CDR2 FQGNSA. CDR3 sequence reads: CASSLDTIYEQYF. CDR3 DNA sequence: TGTGCCAGCAGCTTGGACACTATTTACGAGCAGTACTTC.

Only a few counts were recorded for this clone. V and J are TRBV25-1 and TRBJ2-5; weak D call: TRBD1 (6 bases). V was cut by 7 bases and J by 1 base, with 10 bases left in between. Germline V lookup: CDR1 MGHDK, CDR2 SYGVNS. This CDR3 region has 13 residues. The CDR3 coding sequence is TGTGCCAGCATGCGGACAGCCCAAGAGACCCAGTACTTC. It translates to CASMRTAQETQYF.

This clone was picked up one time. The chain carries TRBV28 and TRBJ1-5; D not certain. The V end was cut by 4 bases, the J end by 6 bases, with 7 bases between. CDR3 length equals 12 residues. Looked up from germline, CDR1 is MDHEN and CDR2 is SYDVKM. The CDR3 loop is CASSSGSQPQHF. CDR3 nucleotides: TGTGCCAGCAGTTCGGGTTCTCAGCCCCAGCATTTT. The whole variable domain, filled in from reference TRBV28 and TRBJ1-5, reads DVKVTQSSRYLVKRTGEKVFLECVQDMDHENMFWYRQDPGLGLRLIYFSYDVKMKEKGDIPEGYSVSREKKERFSLILESASTNQTSMYLCASSSGSQPQHFGDGTRLSIL.

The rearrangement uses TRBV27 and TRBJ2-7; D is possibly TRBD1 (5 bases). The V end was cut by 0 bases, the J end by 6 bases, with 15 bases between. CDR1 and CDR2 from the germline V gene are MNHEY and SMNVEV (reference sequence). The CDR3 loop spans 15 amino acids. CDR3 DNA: TGTGCCAGCAGTTTATCCGGCAGGGTCCACTTCGAGCAGTACTTC. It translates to CASSLSGRVHFEQYF.

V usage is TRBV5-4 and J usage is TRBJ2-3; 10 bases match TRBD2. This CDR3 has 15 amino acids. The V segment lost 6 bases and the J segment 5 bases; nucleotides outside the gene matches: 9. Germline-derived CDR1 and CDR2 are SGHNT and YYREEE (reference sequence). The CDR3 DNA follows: TGTGCCAGCAAGATGAGCGGGGGGGCCAGAGATACGCAGTATTTT. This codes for CASKMSGGARDTQYF.

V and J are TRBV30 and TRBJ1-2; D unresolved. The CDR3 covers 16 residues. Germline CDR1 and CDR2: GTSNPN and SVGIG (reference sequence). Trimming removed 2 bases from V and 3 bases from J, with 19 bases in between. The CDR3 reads CAWSSTPADGHYGYTF. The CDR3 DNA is TGTGCCTGGAGTTCAACCCCCGCGGACGGCCACTATGGCTACACCTTC.

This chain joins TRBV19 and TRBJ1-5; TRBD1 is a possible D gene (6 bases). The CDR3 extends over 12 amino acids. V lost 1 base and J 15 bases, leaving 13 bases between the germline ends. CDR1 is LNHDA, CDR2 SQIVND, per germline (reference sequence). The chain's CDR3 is CASSIVQGPPHF. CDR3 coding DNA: TGTGCCAGTAGTATAGTACAGGGTCCTCCGCATTTT.

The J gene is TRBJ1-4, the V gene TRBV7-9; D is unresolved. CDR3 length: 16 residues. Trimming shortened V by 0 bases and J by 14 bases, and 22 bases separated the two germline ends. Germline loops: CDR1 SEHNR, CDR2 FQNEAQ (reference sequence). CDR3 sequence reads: CASSLASSKDWSVLFF. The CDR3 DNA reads TGTGCCAGCAGCTTAGCCTCCTCGAAAGACTGGAGCGTTCTGTTTTTT.

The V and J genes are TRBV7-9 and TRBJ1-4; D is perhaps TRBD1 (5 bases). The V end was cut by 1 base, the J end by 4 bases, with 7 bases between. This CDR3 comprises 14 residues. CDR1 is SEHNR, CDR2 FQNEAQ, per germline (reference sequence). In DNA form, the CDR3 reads TGTGCCAGCAGCTTAGGTGGGGGTAATGAAAAACTGTTTTTT. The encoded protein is CASSLGGGNEKLFF.

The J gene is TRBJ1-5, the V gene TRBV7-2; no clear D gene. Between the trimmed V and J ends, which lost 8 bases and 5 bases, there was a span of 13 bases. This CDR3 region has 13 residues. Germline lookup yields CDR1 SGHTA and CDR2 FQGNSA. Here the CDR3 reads CASGREAHQPQHF. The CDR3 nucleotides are TGTGCCAGCGGGAGAGAGGCCCATCAGCCCCAGCATTTT.

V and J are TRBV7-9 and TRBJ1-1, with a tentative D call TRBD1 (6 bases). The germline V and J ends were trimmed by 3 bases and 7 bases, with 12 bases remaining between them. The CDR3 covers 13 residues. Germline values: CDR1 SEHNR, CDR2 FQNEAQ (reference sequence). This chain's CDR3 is CASSFSGQNEAFF. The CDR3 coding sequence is TGTGCCAGCAGCTTCTCAGGACAGAATGAAGCTTTCTTT.

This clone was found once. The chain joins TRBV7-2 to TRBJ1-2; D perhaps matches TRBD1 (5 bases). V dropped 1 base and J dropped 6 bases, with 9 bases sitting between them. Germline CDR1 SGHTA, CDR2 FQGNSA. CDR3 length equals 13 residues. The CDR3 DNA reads TGTGCCAGCAGCTTAGGGGGGACTAATGGCTACACCTTC. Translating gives CASSLGGTNGYTF.

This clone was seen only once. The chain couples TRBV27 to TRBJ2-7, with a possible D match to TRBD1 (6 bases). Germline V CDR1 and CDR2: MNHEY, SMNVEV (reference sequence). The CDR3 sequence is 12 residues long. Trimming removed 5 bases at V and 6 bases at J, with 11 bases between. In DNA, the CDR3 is TGTGCCAGCAGTAGGGGGACGGGCGAGCAGTACTTC. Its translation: CASSRGTGEQYF.

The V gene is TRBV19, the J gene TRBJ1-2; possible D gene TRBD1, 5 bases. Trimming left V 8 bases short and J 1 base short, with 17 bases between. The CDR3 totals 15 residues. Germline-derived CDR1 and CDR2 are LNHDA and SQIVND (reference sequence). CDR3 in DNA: TGTGCCAGTTGGGGCCGGGGGTCTGGTAACTATGGCTACACCTTC. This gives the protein CASWGRGSGNYGYTF. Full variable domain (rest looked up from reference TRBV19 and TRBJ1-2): DGGITQSPKYLFRKEGQNVTLSCEQNLNHDAMYWYRQDPGQGLRLIYYSQIVNDFQKGDIAEGYSVSREKKESFPLTVTSAQKNPTAFYLCASWGRGSGNYGYTFGSGTRLTVV.

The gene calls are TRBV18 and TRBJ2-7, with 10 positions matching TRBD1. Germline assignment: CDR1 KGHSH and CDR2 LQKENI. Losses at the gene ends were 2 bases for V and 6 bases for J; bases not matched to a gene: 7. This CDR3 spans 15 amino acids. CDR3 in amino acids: CASSPAGQGTREQYF. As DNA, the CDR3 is TGTGCCAGCTCACCAGCGGGACAGGGGACCCGCGAGCAGTACTTC. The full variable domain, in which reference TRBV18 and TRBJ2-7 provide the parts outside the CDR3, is NAGVMQNPRHLVRRRGQEARLRCSPMKGHSHVYWYRQLPEEGLKFMVYLQKENIIDESGMPKERFSAEFPKEGPSILRIQQVVRGDSAAYFCASSPAGQGTREQYFGPGTRLTVT.

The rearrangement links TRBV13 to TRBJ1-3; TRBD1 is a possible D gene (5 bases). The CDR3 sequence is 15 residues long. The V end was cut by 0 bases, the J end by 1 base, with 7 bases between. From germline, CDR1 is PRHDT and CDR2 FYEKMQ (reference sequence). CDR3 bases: TGTGCCAGCAGCTTAGGTCAGGGATCTGGAAACACCATATATTTT. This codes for CASSLGQGSGNTIYF.

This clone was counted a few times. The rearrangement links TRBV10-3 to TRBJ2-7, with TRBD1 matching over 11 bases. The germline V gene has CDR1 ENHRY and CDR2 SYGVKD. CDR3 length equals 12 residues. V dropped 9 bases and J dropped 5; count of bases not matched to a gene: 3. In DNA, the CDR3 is TGTGCCATTCCGGGACAGGGGGACGAGCAGTACTTC. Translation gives CAIPGQGDEQYF.

The DNA for the CDR3 is TGTGCCAGCAGTCCTAGCGGGGGCACCGGGGAGCTGTTTTTT. This translates into CASSPSGGTGELFF. J is TRBJ2-2 and V is TRBV6-4; 10 bases fit TRBD2. The CDR3 totals 14 residues. The V segment lost 5 bases and the J segment 4 bases; nucleotides outside the gene matches: 1. The V gene's germline CDR1 is MRHNA and CDR2 SNTAGT.

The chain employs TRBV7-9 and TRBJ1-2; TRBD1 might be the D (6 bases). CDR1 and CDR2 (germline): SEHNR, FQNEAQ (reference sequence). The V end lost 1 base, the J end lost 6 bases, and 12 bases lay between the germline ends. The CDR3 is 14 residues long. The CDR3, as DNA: TGTGCCAGCAGCTTAGAGGAGGGGGGAAATGGCTACACCTTC. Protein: CASSLEEGGNGYTF.

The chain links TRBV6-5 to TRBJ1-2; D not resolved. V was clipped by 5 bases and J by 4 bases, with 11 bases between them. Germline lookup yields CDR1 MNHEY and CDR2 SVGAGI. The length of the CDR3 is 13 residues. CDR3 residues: CASSLDTGYGYTF. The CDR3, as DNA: TGTGCCAGCAGTCTCGACACTGGCTATGGCTACACCTTC.

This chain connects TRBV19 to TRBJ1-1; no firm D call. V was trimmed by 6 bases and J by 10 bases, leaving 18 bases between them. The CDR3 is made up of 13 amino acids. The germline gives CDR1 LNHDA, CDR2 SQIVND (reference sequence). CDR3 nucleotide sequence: TGTGCCAGTAGCCCCCGGGTAGCGGCAGGAGCTTTCTTT. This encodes CASSPRVAAGAFF.

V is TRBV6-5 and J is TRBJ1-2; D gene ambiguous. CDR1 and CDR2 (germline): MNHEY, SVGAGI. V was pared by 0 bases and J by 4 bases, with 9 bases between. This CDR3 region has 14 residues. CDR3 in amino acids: CASSYSRQGYGYTF. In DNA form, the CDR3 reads TGTGCCAGCAGTTACTCGAGGCAAGGCTATGGCTACACCTTC.

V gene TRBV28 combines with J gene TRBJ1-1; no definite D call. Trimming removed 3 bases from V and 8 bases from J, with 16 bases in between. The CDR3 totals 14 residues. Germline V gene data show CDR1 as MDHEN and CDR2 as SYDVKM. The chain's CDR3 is CASSFSRPAAEAFF. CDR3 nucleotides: TGTGCCAGCAGTTTTTCCAGGCCGGCGGCGGAAGCTTTCTTT.

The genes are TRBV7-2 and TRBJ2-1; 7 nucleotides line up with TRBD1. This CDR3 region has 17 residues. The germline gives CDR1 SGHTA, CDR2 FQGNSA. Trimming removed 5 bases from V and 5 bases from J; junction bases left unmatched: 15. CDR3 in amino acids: CASSLTFDRAGDNEQFF. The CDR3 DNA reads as TGTGCCAGCAGCCTCACCTTCGACAGGGCTGGGGACAATGAGCAGTTCTTC.

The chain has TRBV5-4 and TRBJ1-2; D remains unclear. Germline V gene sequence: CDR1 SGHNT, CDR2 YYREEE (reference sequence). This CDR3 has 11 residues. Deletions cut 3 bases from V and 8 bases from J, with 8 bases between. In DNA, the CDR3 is TGTGCCAGCAGCTCCACTTGGGGCTACACCTTC. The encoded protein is CASSSTWGYTF. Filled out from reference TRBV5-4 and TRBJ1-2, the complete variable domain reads ETGVTQSPTHLIKTRGQQVTLRCSSQSGHNTVSWYQQALGQGPQFIFQYYREEENGRGNFPPRFSGLQFPNYSSELNVNALELDDSALYLCASSSTWGYTFGSGTRLTVV.